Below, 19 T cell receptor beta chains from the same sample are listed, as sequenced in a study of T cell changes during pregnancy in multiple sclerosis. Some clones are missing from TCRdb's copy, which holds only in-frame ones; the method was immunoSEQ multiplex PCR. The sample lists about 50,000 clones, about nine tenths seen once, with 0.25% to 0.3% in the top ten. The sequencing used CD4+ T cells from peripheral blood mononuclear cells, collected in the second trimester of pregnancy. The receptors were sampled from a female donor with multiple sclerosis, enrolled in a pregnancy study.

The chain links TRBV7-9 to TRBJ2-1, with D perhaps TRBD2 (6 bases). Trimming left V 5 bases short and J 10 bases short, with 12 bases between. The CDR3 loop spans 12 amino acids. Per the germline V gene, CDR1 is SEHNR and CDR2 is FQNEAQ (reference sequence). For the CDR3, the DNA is TGTGCCAGCAGCAATCCGGCGGGGGAGCAGTTCTTC. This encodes CASSNPAGEQFF.

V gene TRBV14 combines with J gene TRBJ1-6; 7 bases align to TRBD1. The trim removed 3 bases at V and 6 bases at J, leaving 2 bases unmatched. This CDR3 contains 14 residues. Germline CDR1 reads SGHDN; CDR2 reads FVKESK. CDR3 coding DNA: TGTGCCAGCAGCCAGAGGGACAGTAATTCACCCCTCCACTTT. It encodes CASSQRDSNSPLHF.

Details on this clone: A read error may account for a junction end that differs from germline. The CDR3 coding sequence is TGCGCCAGCAGTTTGGCTACTAGCGGCACCTACGAGCAGTACTTC. It yields the protein CASSLATSGTYEQYF. The chain joins TRBV5-1 to TRBJ2-7; 8 positions agree with TRBD2. Germline-derived CDR1 and CDR2 are SGHRS and YFSETQ. There are 15 residues in the CDR3. The full variable domain, rest sourced from reference TRBV5-1 and TRBJ2-7, is KAGVTQTPRYLIKTRGQQVTLSCSPISGHRSVSWYQQTPGQGLQFLFEYFSETQRNKGNFPGRFSGRQFSNSRSEMNVSTLELGDSALYLCASSLATSGTYEQYFGPGTRLTVT.

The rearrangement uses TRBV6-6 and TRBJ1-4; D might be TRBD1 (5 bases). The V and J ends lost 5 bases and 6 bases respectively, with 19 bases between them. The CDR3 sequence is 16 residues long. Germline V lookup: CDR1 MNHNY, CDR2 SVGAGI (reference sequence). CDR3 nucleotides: TGTGCCAGCAGTCCACTGGGCGGGGGAGGGGATGAAAAACTGTTTTTT. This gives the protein CASSPLGGGGDEKLFF.

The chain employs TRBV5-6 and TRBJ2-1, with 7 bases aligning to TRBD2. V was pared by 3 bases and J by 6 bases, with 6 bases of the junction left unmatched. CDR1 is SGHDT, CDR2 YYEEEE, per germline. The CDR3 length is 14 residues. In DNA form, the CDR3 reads TGTGCCAGCAGCTATGGGACTACCTCCAATGAGCAGTTCTTC. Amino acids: CASSYGTTSNEQFF.

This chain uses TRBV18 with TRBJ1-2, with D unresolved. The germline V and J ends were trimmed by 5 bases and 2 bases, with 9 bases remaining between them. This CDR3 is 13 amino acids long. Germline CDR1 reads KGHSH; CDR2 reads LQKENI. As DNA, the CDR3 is TGTGCCAGCTCAGAGACACCAAACTATGGCTACACCTTC. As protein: CASSETPNYGYTF.

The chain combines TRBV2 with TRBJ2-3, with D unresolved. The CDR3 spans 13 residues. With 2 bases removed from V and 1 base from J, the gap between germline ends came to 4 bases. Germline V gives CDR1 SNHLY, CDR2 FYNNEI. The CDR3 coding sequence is TGTGCCAGCAGTGAACTTCGCACAGATACGCAGTATTTT. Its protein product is CASSELRTDTQYF.

The CDR3 region is CASSVGGAADTQYF. The CDR3 region has the DNA TGTGCCAGTAGTGTCGGGGGGGCGGCAGATACGCAGTATTTT. The genes are TRBV19 and TRBJ2-3; 8 bases fit TRBD2. Unmatched junction bases numbered 5, after V lost 5 bases and J lost 4 bases. Germline V gives CDR1 LNHDA, CDR2 SQIVND (reference sequence). The CDR3 runs to 14 residues.

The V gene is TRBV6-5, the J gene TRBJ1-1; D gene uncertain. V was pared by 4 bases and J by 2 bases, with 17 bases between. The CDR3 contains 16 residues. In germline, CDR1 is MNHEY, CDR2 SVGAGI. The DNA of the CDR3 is TGTGCCAGCAGTTCCATATTGGAGGTGCGCAACACTGAAGCTTTCTTT. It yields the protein CASSSILEVRNTEAFF.

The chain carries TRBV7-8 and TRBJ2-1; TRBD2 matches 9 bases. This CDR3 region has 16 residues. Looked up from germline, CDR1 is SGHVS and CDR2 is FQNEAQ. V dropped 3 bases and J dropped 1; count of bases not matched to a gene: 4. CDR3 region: CASSFLLAGSYNEQFF. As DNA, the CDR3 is TGTGCCAGCAGCTTCTTACTAGCGGGTTCCTACAATGAGCAGTTCTTC.

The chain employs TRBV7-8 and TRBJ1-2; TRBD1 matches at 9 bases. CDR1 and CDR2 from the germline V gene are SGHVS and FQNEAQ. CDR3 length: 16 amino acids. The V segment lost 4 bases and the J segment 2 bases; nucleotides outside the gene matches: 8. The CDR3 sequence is CASSSIGQGWNYGYTF. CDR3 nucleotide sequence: TGTGCCAGCAGCTCTATTGGACAGGGGTGGAACTATGGCTACACCTTC.

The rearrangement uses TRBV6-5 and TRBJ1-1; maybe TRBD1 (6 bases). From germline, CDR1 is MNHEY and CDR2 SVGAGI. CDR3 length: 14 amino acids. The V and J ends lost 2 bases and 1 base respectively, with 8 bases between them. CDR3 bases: TGTGCCAGCAGTTACGGGGGACAGAACACTGAAGCTTTCTTT. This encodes CASSYGGQNTEAFF.

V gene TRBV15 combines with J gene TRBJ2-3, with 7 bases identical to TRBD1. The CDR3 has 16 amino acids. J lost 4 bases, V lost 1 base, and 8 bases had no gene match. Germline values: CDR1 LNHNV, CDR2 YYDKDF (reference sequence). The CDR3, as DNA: TGTGCCACCAGCAGAGGTGAGGGGGCGCGCGCAGATACGCAGTATTTT. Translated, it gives CATSRGEGARADTQYF. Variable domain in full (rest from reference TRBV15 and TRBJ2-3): DAMVIQNPRYQVTQFGKPVTLSCSQTLNHNVMYWYQQKSSQAPKLLFHYYDKDFNNEADTPDNFQSRRPNTSFCFLDIRSPGLGDTAMYLCATSRGEGARADTQYFGPGTRLTVL.

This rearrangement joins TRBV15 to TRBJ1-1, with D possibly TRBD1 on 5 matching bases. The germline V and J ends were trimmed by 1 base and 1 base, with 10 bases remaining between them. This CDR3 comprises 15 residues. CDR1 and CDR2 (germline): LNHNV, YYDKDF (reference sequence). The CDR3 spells CATSRGGARNTEAFF. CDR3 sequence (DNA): TGTGCCACCAGCAGAGGTGGGGCTAGGAACACTGAAGCTTTCTTT.

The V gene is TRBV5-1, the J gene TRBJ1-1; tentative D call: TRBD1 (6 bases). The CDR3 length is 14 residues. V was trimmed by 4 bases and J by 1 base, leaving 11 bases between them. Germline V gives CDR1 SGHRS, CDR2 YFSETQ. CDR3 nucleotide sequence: TGCGCCAGCAGCCCCCGGACAGAGAACACTGAAGCTTTCTTT. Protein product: CASSPRTENTEAFF.

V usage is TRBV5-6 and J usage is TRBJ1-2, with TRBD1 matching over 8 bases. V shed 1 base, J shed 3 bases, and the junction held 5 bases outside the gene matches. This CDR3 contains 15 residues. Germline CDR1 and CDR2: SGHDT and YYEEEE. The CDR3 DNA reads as TGTGCCAGCAGCTTGAACCCGACAGGGGACTATGGCTACACCTTC. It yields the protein CASSLNPTGDYGYTF.

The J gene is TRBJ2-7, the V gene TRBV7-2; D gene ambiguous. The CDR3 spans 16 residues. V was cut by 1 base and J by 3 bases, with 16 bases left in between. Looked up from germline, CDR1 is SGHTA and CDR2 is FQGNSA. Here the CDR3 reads CASSLGGQHVGYEQYF. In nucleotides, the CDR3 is TGTGCCAGCAGCTTAGGAGGTCAACATGTCGGCTACGAGCAGTACTTC.

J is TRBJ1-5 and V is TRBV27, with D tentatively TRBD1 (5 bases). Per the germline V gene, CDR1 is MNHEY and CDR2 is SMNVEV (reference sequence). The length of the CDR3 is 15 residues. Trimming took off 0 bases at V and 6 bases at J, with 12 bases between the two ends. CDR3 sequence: CASSLSKGFGQPQHF. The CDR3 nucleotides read TGTGCCAGCAGTTTATCTAAGGGGTTTGGTCAGCCCCAGCATTTT.

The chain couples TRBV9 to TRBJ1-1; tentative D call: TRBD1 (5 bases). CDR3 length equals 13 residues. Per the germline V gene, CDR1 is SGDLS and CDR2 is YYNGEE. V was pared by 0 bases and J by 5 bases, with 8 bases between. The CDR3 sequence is CASSVEKGTEAFF. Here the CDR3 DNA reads TGTGCCAGCAGCGTAGAGAAGGGGACTGAAGCTTTCTTT. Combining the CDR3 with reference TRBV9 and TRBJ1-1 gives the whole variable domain DSGVTQTPKHLITATGQRVTLRCSPRSGDLSVYWYQQSLDQGLQFLIQYYNGEERAKGNILERFSAQQFPDLHSELNLSSLELGDSALYFCASSVEKGTEAFFGQGTRLTVV.